This entry concerns a single T cell receptor beta chain. Germline V gene sequence: CDR1 SGHRS, CDR2 YFSETQ. The V end lost 6 bases, the J end lost 1 base, and 15 bases lay between the germline ends. CDR3 length: 15 amino acids. The split of CD4+ cells yielded CD45RA+ naive and CD45RA-negative memory subsets. The data were obtained in a study of shared clonotypes between healthy human individuals. As for the study in general: Plates per donor: three CD4 naive, three CD4 memory, two CD8 naive, one CD8 memory.

Replicate PCRs for sorted subsets used 200 ng DNA; this equaled 33,000 or so T cell genomes. Assay: immunoSEQ multiplex PCR; the TCRdb copy retains only in-frame clones and omits some. The table has 2,500,000 or so clones, 80% to 95% seen once. This TCR was sampled from a man younger than 35 in good health. Some clones in this sample may be carry-over from other donors' samples. The specimen was naive CD4+ T cells from PBMCs. The subset was: CD45RA+ positively selected. J is TRBJ2-3 and V is TRBV5-1; the D gene is possibly TRBD2 (6 bases). The CDR3 loop is CASTISGTRTDTQYF. The CDR3 nucleotides are TGCGCCAGCACCATTAGCGGAACCCGCACAGATACGCAGTATTTT.